Shown below are 21 T cell receptor beta chains from a single sample sequenced in a study of T cells in Graves' hyperthyroidism and ophthalmopathy. Amplified TCR beta CDR3 regions came from RNA transcripts. Carried out on the TCR CDR3, a first-round RT-PCR used the HTBI primer set. TCRdb re-derived calls from the multiplex PCR reads in MiXCR, one entry per CDR3 protein. The sample lists hundreds of thousands of distinct CDR3 sequences, less than 45% occurring once. Source material: peripheral blood or thyroid tissue (not recorded which). The receptors originated from an adult man with Graves' disease, either hyperthyroidism or ophthalmopathy (not recorded which).

This clonotype was seen more than once but under ten times. This chain uses TRBV5-1 with TRBJ1-3; D not certain. CDR1 is SGHRS and CDR2 is YFSETQ in the germline V gene. The CDR3 is made up of 16 amino acids. The V end lost 0 bases, the J end lost 4 bases, and 14 bases lay between the germline ends. The CDR3 reads CASSLAGLGWGNTIYF. The DNA of the CDR3 is TGCGCCAGCAGCTTGGCCGGACTTGGATGGGGAAACACCATATATTTT.

V is TRBV29-1 and J is TRBJ1-4; 8 positions match TRBD1. The CDR3 extends over 14 amino acids. Trimming cost V 6 bases and J 6 bases; bases outside gene matches: 9. Germline V CDR1 and CDR2: SQVTM, ANQGSEA. The CDR3 DNA sequence: TGCAGCGTGCCATCAGGGGGCCTTTATGAAAAACTGTTTTTT. Translation gives CSVPSGGLYEKLFF.

Comment on this clonotype: It may be a read error: a sequence one base away is much more abundant. The V and J genes are TRBV29-1 and TRBJ1-1; tentatively, D is TRBD1 (5 bases). The V gene lost 4 bases and the J gene lost 3 bases, with 9 bases spanning the gap. This CDR3 is 12 amino acids long. From germline, CDR1 is SQVTM and CDR2 ANQGSEA. CDR3 sequence reads: CSVGRADTEAFF. For the CDR3, the DNA is TGCAGCGTTGGCAGGGCGGACACTGAAGCTTTCTTT. Combining the CDR3 with reference TRBV29-1 and TRBJ1-1 gives the whole variable domain SAVISQKPSRDICQRGTSLTIQCQVDSQVTMMFWYRQQPGQSLTLIATANQGSEATYESGFVIDKFPISRPNLTFSTLTVSNMSPEDSSIYLCSVGRADTEAFFGQGTRLTVV.

This chain's CDR3 is CASSLATLGGYTF. CDR3 sequence (DNA): TGTGCCAGCAGCTTAGCGACCCTGGGTGGCTACACCTTC. The V call is TRBV7-9, the J call TRBJ1-2; no clear D. Per the germline V gene, CDR1 is SEHNR and CDR2 is FQNEAQ (reference sequence). The CDR3 has 13 amino acids. V lost 0 bases and J lost 7, with 9 bases in between.

This clonotype showed up just once. The rearrangement joins TRBV15 to TRBJ1-1, with D perhaps TRBD1 (6 bases). Germline V gene data show CDR1 as LNHNV and CDR2 as YYDKDF (reference sequence). This CDR3 region has 15 residues. Trimming removed 0 bases at V and 3 bases at J, with 11 bases between. In nucleotides, the CDR3 is TGTGCCACCAGCAGAGATGGGGGCTTGGACACTGAAGCTTTCTTT. This codes for CATSRDGGLDTEAFF.

This clonotype was recorded at least ten times. V gene TRBV11-2 combines with J gene TRBJ2-7; TRBD1 matches at 7 bases. CDR1 SGHAT and CDR2 FQNNGV come from the germline V gene. Germline trimming cut 8 bases from V and 2 bases from J; bases unmatched to any gene: 12. There are 15 residues in the CDR3. CDR3 sequence reads: CASAPVRTGPYEQYF. DNA of the CDR3: TGTGCCAGCGCACCGGTCAGGACAGGCCCCTACGAGCAGTACTTC.

This clonotype appeared a few times. V is TRBV5-1 and J is TRBJ1-1; D uncertain. This CDR3 is built from 16 residues. The V gene's germline CDR1 is SGHRS and CDR2 YFSETQ. The V and J ends lost 0 bases and 1 base respectively, with 13 bases between them. The CDR3 DNA reads TGCGCCAGCAGCTTGGCCTCGTTTGGCGCGAACACTGAAGCTTTCTTT. It codes for CASSLASFGANTEAFF.

CDR3 coding DNA: TGCAGTGCTAGGAGGAGGGGTTACACCGGGGAGCTGTTTTTT. Its translation: CSARRRGYTGELFF. The chain joins TRBV20-1 to TRBJ2-2; D may be TRBD2 (6 bases). V was cut by 3 bases and J by 3 bases, with 11 bases left in between. The CDR3 extends over 14 amino acids. Germline V gene sequence: CDR1 DFQATT, CDR2 SNEGSKA (reference sequence).

The J gene is TRBJ1-2, the V gene TRBV2; D perhaps matches TRBD1 (5 bases). V was shortened by 3 bases and J by 3 bases, with 14 bases between the two germline ends. The CDR3 extends over 15 amino acids. Per the germline V gene, CDR1 is SNHLY and CDR2 is FYNNEI. CDR3 nucleotide sequence: TGTGCCAGCAGTGATATGGCAGGGACTCACTATGGCTACACCTTC. It specifies CASSDMAGTHYGYTF.

Only a few counts were recorded for this clonotype. The V gene is TRBV19, the J gene TRBJ2-7; 9 bases agree with TRBD1. V lost 6 bases and J lost 4; bases outside the gene matches: 7. The germline V gene has CDR1 LNHDA and CDR2 SQIVND (reference sequence). This CDR3 is built from 14 residues. CDR3 coding DNA: TGTGCCAGTAGGGGACAGGGAGAGTCTTACGAGCAGTACTTC. Residues: CASRGQGESYEQYF.

This clonotype was observed a handful of times. The rearrangement uses TRBV11-1 and TRBJ1-2; D might be TRBD1 (6 bases). The CDR3 spans 13 residues. CDR1 is SGHAT, CDR2 FQDESV, per germline (reference sequence). Deletions cut 5 bases from V and 7 bases from J, with 14 bases between. The CDR3: CASSPAGAGGYTF. The CDR3 DNA reads as TGTGCCAGCAGCCCCGCGGGGGCTGGTGGCTACACCTTC.

This clonotype was observed a few times. The chain combines TRBV12-3 or TRBV12-4 with TRBJ1-2; the D gene is possibly TRBD1 (6 bases). This CDR3 is 14 amino acids long. V gave up 5 bases and J gave up 7 bases, with 17 bases separating them. The CDR3: CASSPGPDRLGYTF. Here the CDR3 DNA reads TGTGCCAGCAGTCCTGGCCCGGACAGACTTGGCTACACCTTC.

CDR3 sequence (DNA): TGTGCCAGTAGTCGCTTAGGGGGGCAGCTTGGCAATCAGCCCCAGCATTTT. Amino acid sequence: CASSRLGGQLGNQPQHF. The V call is TRBV19, the J call TRBJ1-5, with a weak D call TRBD1 (6 bases). This CDR3 is built from 17 residues. V lost 5 bases, J lost 2 bases, and 19 bases lay in between. Germline loops: CDR1 LNHDA, CDR2 SQIVND (reference sequence).

This clonotype was picked up a small number of times. The chain uses TRBV28 and TRBJ1-2; D not resolved. The germline V and J ends were trimmed by 6 bases and 5 bases, with 13 bases remaining between them. Looked up from germline, CDR1 is MDHEN and CDR2 is SYDVKM. This CDR3 has 13 amino acids. CDR3 sequence (DNA): TGTGCCAGCAGCTTAGGGAGAAGATATGGCTACACCTTC. Protein: CASSLGRRYGYTF.

This clonotype was seen more than once but under ten times. CDR3 nucleotide sequence: TGTGCCAGCAGCTTAAATGGGGGCCGAGGAGAGACCCAGTACTTC. It specifies CASSLNGGRGETQYF. The chain couples TRBV11-2 to TRBJ2-7; D may be TRBD1 (6 bases). The J call may be incorrect, as the DNA end agrees better with TRBJ2-5. This CDR3 has 15 amino acids. CDR1 is SGHAT, CDR2 FQNNGV, per germline.

This clonotype was seen repeatedly, ten times or more. This chain uses TRBV5-1 with TRBJ1-2; 9 nucleotides match TRBD1. The CDR3 loop spans 13 amino acids. Per germline, CDR1 SGHRS and CDR2 YFSETQ. V lost 1 base, J lost 7 bases, and 2 bases stayed unmatched. CDR3 protein: CASSLTGGSGYTF. CDR3 DNA sequence: TGCGCCAGCAGCTTGACAGGGGGCAGTGGCTACACCTTC.

This clonotype was recorded at least ten times. At one end the junction does not follow the germline gene, possibly because of a read error. V gene TRBV7-3 combines with J gene TRBJ2-2; D not resolved. This CDR3 comprises 16 residues. The germline V gene has CDR1 SGHTA and CDR2 FQGTGA. The CDR3 protein is CASSLTPGRSTGELFF. DNA for the CDR3: TGTGCCAGCAGCCTAACACCCGGCAGGTCGACCGGGGAGCTGTTTTTT.

This clonotype occurred once. The CDR3 coding sequence is TGCAGCCCCTCGGACAGGGTGGGCGAGCAGTACTTC. Its translation: CSPSDRVGEQYF. This chain joins TRBV29-1 and TRBJ2-7; 8 bases are a match to TRBD1. From germline, CDR1 is SQVTM and CDR2 ANQGSEA. The CDR3 is 12 residues long. V shed 8 bases, J shed 6 bases, and the junction held 9 bases outside the gene matches.

This sequence joins TRBV20-1 and TRBJ1-2; 9 bases agree with TRBD1. CDR3 length: 17 amino acids. CDR1 and CDR2 (germline): DFQATT, SNEGSKA (reference sequence). Germline trimming cut 5 bases from V and 8 bases from J; bases unmatched to any gene: 21. CDR3 sequence: CSAPGVEGQGFLGGYTF. The CDR3 DNA follows: TGCAGTGCTCCAGGGGTAGAGGGACAGGGTTTTCTTGGGGGCTACACCTTC.

The chain employs TRBV20-1 and TRBJ1-1; D gene ambiguous. The CDR3 is 13 amino acids. CDR1 and CDR2 from the germline V gene are DFQATT and SNEGSKA (reference sequence). Trimming stripped 0 bases from V and 6 bases from J, with 11 bases between. The CDR3 loop reads CSARDLVGSEAFF. The CDR3 bases are TGCAGTGCTAGAGATTTAGTGGGCTCTGAAGCTTTCTTT.

This sequence joins TRBV19 and TRBJ2-5; D remains unclear. The length of the CDR3 is 14 residues. Trimming left V 6 bases short and J 6 bases short, with 17 bases between. CDR1 and CDR2 (germline): LNHDA, SQIVND (reference sequence). CDR3 protein: CASSPLLGGKTQYF. CDR3 bases: TGTGCCAGTAGCCCATTGTTGGGTGGGAAGACCCAGTACTTC.